This T cell receptor (beta chain) was recovered during a study of CD8 T cells in ankylosing spondylitis. This clonotype was seen ten or more times. TCRdb analysed the 5' RACE reads with MiXCR anew, one entry per CDR3 protein. Here the sample spans 29,000 or so distinct CDR3 sequences, about 5.6% being singletons. The V and J ends lost 4 bases and 5 bases respectively, with 19 bases between them. The CDR3 runs 16 residues. Germline V CDR1 and CDR2: SGDLS, YYNGEE. This chain uses TRBV9 with TRBJ2-1; no clear D gene. Sequenced input: blood, either unsorted or a sorted T cell fraction (not recorded which). The clonotype originates from a female donor with ankylosing spondylitis or in good health (not recorded which). The CDR3 coding sequence is TGTGCCAGCAGCACACAAGGGCAAGTAGTCGACAATGAGCAGTTCTTC. This encodes CASSTQGQVVDNEQFF.